Presented here are 5 T cell receptor beta chains from one specimen sequenced in a study of blood T cell repertoires in COVID-19 (dated by TCRdb to 2019 to 2021). Library preparation used the immunoSEQ multiplex PCR assay. The immuneACCESS repertoire file appears here via TCRdb, limited to in-frame rearrangements. These files lack a portion of the clones; in checked studies, under half of the deficit traces to unresolved V genes, and the cause of the others is not known. The sample has 310,000 or so clones on record, 88% of them singletons. Over 9% of the sample comes from the top ten. What was sequenced was peripheral blood. The receptors stem from a young woman with COVID-19, enrolled during active disease.

This clone has a handful of counts. The rearrangement joins TRBV5-6 to TRBJ2-5; 7 bases fit TRBD1. The CDR3 consists of 13 residues. V gave up 4 bases and J gave up 2 bases; unmatched junction bases: 2. CDR1 is SGHDT, CDR2 YYEEEE, per germline. The CDR3 sequence is CASSVTGQETQYF. The DNA for the CDR3 is TGTGCCAGCAGCGTGACAGGGCAAGAGACCCAGTACTTC.

The chain is built from TRBV27 and TRBJ1-2; 7 nucleotides agree with TRBD1. The junction had 5 bases not matched to a gene; V was cut back by 6 bases and J by 7 bases. This CDR3 has 12 residues. Per germline, CDR1 MNHEY and CDR2 SMNVEV (reference sequence). This chain's CDR3 is CASSDRDSGYTF. CDR3 coding DNA: TGTGCCAGCAGCGACAGGGACTCTGGCTACACCTTC.

The CDR3 DNA reads as TGTGCCAGCAGCTTAGCGGAGACTAGCGGGAGTCCCTACGAGCAGTACTTC. Residues: CASSLAETSGSPYEQYF. The chain uses TRBV7-8 and TRBJ2-7, with 12 nucleotides matching TRBD2. The CDR3 contains 17 residues. In germline, CDR1 is SGHVS, CDR2 FQNEAQ. V gave up 0 bases and J gave up 2 bases; unmatched junction bases: 5.

The chain joins TRBV6-2 or TRBV6-3 to TRBJ1-1; 7 positions match TRBD1. The CDR3 totals 13 residues. Germline V gene lookup returns CDR1 MNHEY and CDR2 SVGEGT. The trim removed 2 bases at V and 11 bases at J, leaving 8 bases unmatched. Here the CDR3 DNA reads TGTGCCAGCAGTTACCAGGGGGGCTGGACGGCTTTCTTT. Protein: CASSYQGGWTAFF.

CDR3: CASRDGTSGRYEQYF. The CDR3 bases are TGTGCCAGCAGGGATGGGACTAGCGGGAGGTACGAGCAGTACTTC. J is TRBJ2-7 and V is TRBV6-5, with 15 bases identical to TRBD2. CDR1 and CDR2 (germline): MNHEY, SVGAGI. The CDR3 is 15 amino acids. The junction had 4 bases not matched to a gene; V was cut back by 6 bases and J by 4 bases.